A selection of T cell receptor beta chains follows, all from one sample in a study of molecular identifiers for immune sequencing clone quantification. TCRdb fed the PCR reads into MiXCR, producing one record per CDR3 protein. Seen here are 460,000 or so distinct CDR3 sequences, roughly 25% observed once, and the top ten hold roughly 0.77%. Sequenced input: naive CD8+ T cells from blood, with Jurkat cell RNA spiked in. The receptor set was obtained from a human donor in good health. Some libraries in this study had Jurkat cell RNA spiked in. Each CDR3 is given with its conserved first and last residue. D genes are given only for firm matches. The size field is filled for only some rows; it gives once, few, many or a size class.

D	V	size	J	DNA	CDR3
.	TRBV7-9	.	TRBJ1-1	TGTGCCAGCACCTCCCGCCTGGCAGGGCTGAACACTGAAGCTTTCTTT	CASTSRLAGLNTEAFF
TRBD2	TRBV29-1	few	TRBJ2-1	TGCAGCGTTGCTGGACTAGCGGAGATCTACAATGAGCAGTTCTTC	CSVAGLAEIYNEQFF
.	TRBV18	many	TRBJ1-1	TGTGCCAGCTCACCACCGTTCGGGGGGGGCTGGGCTGAAGCTTTCTTT	CASSPPFGGGWAEAFF
.	TRBV2	few	TRBJ2-3	TGTGCCAGCAGTAACCCGTTTGAGCCTGGGGGAGATACGCAGTATTTT	CASSNPFEPGGDTQYF
TRBD2	TRBV6-5	.	TRBJ2-3	TGTGCCGGCAAATCGACTAGCGGAGTCACAGATACGCAGTATTTT	CAGKSTSGVTDTQYF
.	TRBV15	.	TRBJ2-2	TGTGCCACTGTCGTGGGTGACGCGAACACCGGGGAGCTGTTTTTT	CATVVGDANTGELFF
TRBD2	TRBV27	.	TRBJ2-1	TGTGCCAGCAGTTTAGCGGGAGGGTTCAATGAGCCGTTCTTC	CASSLAGGFNEPFF
.	TRBV29-1	many	TRBJ1-1	TGCAGCGTTCGGAGGGAGAACACTGAAGCTTTCTTT	CSVRRENTEAFF
.	TRBV28	few	TRBJ1-5	TGTGCCAGCAGTACTCATGGCAATCAGCCCCAGCATTTT	CASSTHGNQPQHF
.	TRBV7-9	many	TRBJ2-3	TGTGCCAGCAGCTTAGAGTGGGGCAGCACAGATACGCAGTATTTT	CASSLEWGSTDTQYF
TRBD2	TRBV20-1	many	TRBJ2-7	TGCAGTGCTAGAGTTAGCGGGAGTATGGGGCTCGAGCAGTACTTC	CSARVSGSMGLEQYF
.	TRBV6-5	many	TRBJ2-5	TGTGCCAGCAGCGACCTCCGTATAAAAGAGACCCAGTACTTC	CASSDLRIKETQYF
.	TRBV28	.	TRBJ2-1	TGTGCCAGCAGTTCCGTCCGGGACAAAAAGTCCTACAATGAGCAGTTCTTC	CASSSVRDKKSYNEQFF
.	TRBV12-3/TRBV12-4	.	TRBJ1-2	TGTGCCAGCAGTTTCCAGGGCCTAAAGGGCGGCTACACCTTC	CASSFQGLKGGYTF
.	TRBV6-5	.	TRBJ1-1	TGTGCCAGCAAAACCACGGGGGGGGACACTGAAGCTTTCTTT	CASKTTGGDTEAFF
.	TRBV28	few	TRBJ2-4	TGTGCCAGCAGTCTGTTTTCCGGGGTGAAAAACATTCAGTACTTC	CASSLFSGVKNIQYF